These 25 T cell receptor beta chains came from one sample sequenced in a study of shared clonotypes between healthy human individuals. The table came from immunoSEQ multiplex PCR; TCRdb's copy has only in-frame clones and leaves some out. Among just over 2,000,000 clones listed, around 95% were seen once. The sample comprised naive CD4+ T cells sorted from blood. Subset meaning: CD45RA+ positively selected. All receptors come from a young man in good health.

The chain couples TRBV28 to TRBJ1-2; D perhaps matches TRBD1 (5 bases). CDR1 is MDHEN and CDR2 is SYDVKM in the germline V gene. The CDR3 is 16 residues long. The germline V and J ends were trimmed by 7 bases and 4 bases, with 22 bases remaining between them. The CDR3 DNA sequence: TGTGCCAGCATCGGGGCAGGGTCTTTATCTACCTATGGCTACACCTTC. This translates into CASIGAGSLSTYGYTF.

This rearrangement joins TRBV18 to TRBJ1-1; D remains ambiguous. V lost 0 bases and J lost 7, with 9 bases in between. This CDR3 region has 13 residues. Germline assignment: CDR1 KGHSH and CDR2 LQKENI. The CDR3 DNA is TGTGCCAGCTCACCACCTGGGTCCCGTGAAGCTTTCTTT. It specifies CASSPPGSREAFF.

CDR3 amino acids: CASSLAVAGTGGEKLFF. The CDR3 DNA follows: TGCGCCAGCAGCTTGGCGGTTGCCGGGACAGGCGGAGAAAAACTGTTTTTT. The V call is TRBV5-1, the J call TRBJ1-4, with 8 bases lining up with TRBD1. This CDR3 region has 17 residues. With V trimmed by 0 bases and J by 8 bases, 12 bases remained unmatched. In germline, CDR1 is SGHRS, CDR2 YFSETQ.

The chain links TRBV19 to TRBJ1-1; 11 bases are shared with TRBD1. The CDR3 has 15 amino acids. V lost 6 bases and J lost 0; bases outside the gene matches: 3. Germline V gene lookup returns CDR1 LNHDA and CDR2 SQIVND (reference sequence). CDR3 in amino acids: CASSRTGGVNTEAFF. DNA for the CDR3: TGTGCCAGTAGCCGGACAGGGGGCGTGAACACTGAAGCTTTCTTT.

This sequence joins TRBV7-8 and TRBJ2-1; 7 bases match TRBD1. The V gene's germline CDR1 is SGHVS and CDR2 FQNEAQ. V lost 5 bases to trimming and J lost 9 bases; unmatched junction nucleotides: 4. The CDR3 is 12 amino acids. DNA of the CDR3: TGTGCCAGCAGCACCCGGACAGGTGAGCAGTTCTTC. It yields the protein CASSTRTGEQFF.

The chain has TRBV5-1 and TRBJ2-3; no definite D call. Germline loops: CDR1 SGHRS, CDR2 YFSETQ. V lost 7 bases and J lost 1, with 10 bases in between. CDR3 length: 13 amino acids. CDR3 loop: CASEDGGTDTQYF. CDR3 in DNA: TGCGCCAGCGAGGACGGAGGCACAGATACGCAGTATTTT.

CDR3 protein: CASSPPRLQYNEQFF. The DNA of the CDR3 is TGTGCCAGTAGTCCCCCTAGGCTCCAATACAATGAGCAGTTCTTC. This chain uses TRBV19 with TRBJ2-1, with unresolved D. V dropped 5 bases and J dropped 4 bases, with 15 bases sitting between them. The CDR3 consists of 15 residues. Germline V lookup: CDR1 LNHDA, CDR2 SQIVND (reference sequence).

The chain has TRBV27 and TRBJ2-1, with TRBD2 matching 11 bases. This CDR3 is built from 15 residues. The germline gives CDR1 MNHEY, CDR2 SMNVEV (reference sequence). With 4 bases clipped from V and 7 bases from J, the junction kept 6 bases outside the gene matches. The CDR3: CASSSSRLAGNEQFF. CDR3 coding DNA: TGTGCCAGCAGTTCATCGAGACTAGCGGGGAATGAGCAGTTCTTC.

A note on this clone: This may come from a read error, since a much larger clone is one base off. Other nucleotide sequences from this sample produce the same CDR3. CDR3 in DNA: TGTGCCAGCAGCTTAGAAACCGGGGAGCTGTTTTTT. This gives the protein CASSLETGELFF. The chain has TRBV11-3 and TRBJ2-2; D is unresolved. Germline CDR1 and CDR2: SGHNT and YENEEA. The CDR3 is made up of 12 amino acids. The ends were cut back, 0 bases at V and 5 bases at J, with 1 base in the middle. The whole variable domain, remainder taken from reference TRBV11-3 and TRBJ2-2, is EAGVVQSPRYKIIEKKQPVAFWCNPISGHNTLYWYLQNLGQGPELLIRYENEEAVDDSQLPKDRFSAERLKGVDSTLKIQPAELGDSAVYLCASSLETGELFFGEGSRLTVL.

The chain combines TRBV4-2 with TRBJ2-1, with TRBD2 matching 8 bases. Germline CDR1 LGHNA, CDR2 YNFKEQ. Trimming at V came to 1 base and at J to 7 bases, leaving 15 bases not matched to a gene. This CDR3 is 18 amino acids long. The CDR3 nucleotides read TGTGCCAGCAGCCAAGCCGTCGATAGCGGGGTCAGTATGAATGAGCAGTTCTTC. It yields the protein CASSQAVDSGVSMNEQFF.

In its sample, this clone was seen once. The chain recombines TRBV5-1 with TRBJ2-3; possibly TRBD2 for D (6 bases). The CDR3 loop spans 15 amino acids. Trimming left V 6 bases short and J 6 bases short, with 20 bases between. Germline assignment: CDR1 SGHRS and CDR2 YFSETQ. DNA of the CDR3: TGCGCCAGCACCTCGACGGCGGGATCTGGGGATACGCAGTATTTT. Encoded protein: CASTSTAGSGDTQYF.

This chain joins TRBV6-5 and TRBJ2-1; perhaps TRBD2 as D (5 bases). CDR1 and CDR2 from the germline V gene are MNHEY and SVGAGI. This CDR3 region has 11 residues. The ends were cut back, 6 bases at V and 14 bases at J, with 14 bases in the middle. CDR3 bases: TGTGCCAGCAGCCGATACGGGGTTAAGTTCTTC. It codes for CASSRYGVKFF.

Details on this clone: In the same sample, other DNA sequences code for this CDR3. V gene TRBV30 combines with J gene TRBJ2-5, with TRBD1 matching 8 bases. The CDR3 is made up of 14 amino acids. CDR1 and CDR2 from the germline V gene are GTSNPN and SVGIG (reference sequence). The trim removed 3 bases at V and 5 bases at J, leaving 8 bases unmatched. The CDR3 DNA is TGTGCCTGGAGCTCGCCAGGGGGCGGGGAGACCCAGTACTTC. Protein: CAWSSPGGGETQYF.

The rearrangement links TRBV6-5 to TRBJ2-7; D unresolved. V was shortened by 7 bases and J by 2 bases, with 12 bases between the two germline ends. Germline V gene lookup returns CDR1 MNHEY and CDR2 SVGAGI. The CDR3 runs to 13 residues. The CDR3 sequence: CASTAGSPYEQYF. CDR3 DNA sequence: TGTGCCAGCACCGCCGGGTCCCCCTACGAGCAGTACTTC.

This chain links TRBV29-1 with TRBJ2-5; either TRBD1 or TRBD2 may fit D (5 bases each). With 6 bases removed from V and 0 bases from J, the gap between germline ends came to 8 bases. CDR3 length: 12 amino acids. Germline V gene data show CDR1 as SQVTM and CDR2 as ANQGSEA. The CDR3 bases are TGCAGCGTGGGGGATTACCAAGAGACCCAGTACTTC. It specifies CSVGDYQETQYF.

This clone was seen a single time. The chain uses TRBV10-3 and TRBJ2-1; D is unresolved. In germline, CDR1 is ENHRY, CDR2 SYGVKD. The CDR3 loop spans 11 amino acids. Trimming cost V 11 bases and J 3 bases, with 8 bases left between them. The CDR3 nucleotides read TGTGCCGTGGGCAGCTACAATGAGCAGTTCTTC. This encodes CAVGSYNEQFF.

The genes are TRBV28 and TRBJ2-1; 8 bases map to TRBD2. The trim removed 5 bases at V and 8 bases at J, leaving 14 bases unmatched. Germline V gene sequence: CDR1 MDHEN, CDR2 SYDVKM. The CDR3 extends over 16 amino acids. In DNA, the CDR3 is TGTGCCAGCAGTACAAGTTCTGCGGGGGGCACCGATGAGCAGTTCTTC. This translates into CASSTSSAGGTDEQFF. Together with reference TRBV28 and TRBJ2-1, the CDR3 gives the full variable domain: DVKVTQSSRYLVKRTGEKVFLECVQDMDHENMFWYRQDPGLGLRLIYFSYDVKMKEKGDIPEGYSVSREKKERFSLILESASTNQTSMYLCASSTSSAGGTDEQFFGPGTRLTVL.

The gene calls are TRBV5-1 and TRBJ1-3; tentative D call: TRBD1 (6 bases). CDR3 size: 15 residues. Germline CDR1 reads SGHRS; CDR2 reads YFSETQ. Trimming took off 2 bases at V and 0 bases at J, with 9 bases between the two ends. CDR3 DNA: TGCGCCAGCAGCTTCGCAGGGGACTCTGGAAACACCATATATTTT. Translation gives CASSFAGDSGNTIYF.

The genes are TRBV28 and TRBJ2-7; D unclear. Deletions cut 6 bases from V and 7 bases from J, with 13 bases between. Per germline, CDR1 MDHEN and CDR2 SYDVKM. There are 12 residues in the CDR3. The CDR3 protein is CASRRLMGEQYF. DNA of the CDR3: TGTGCCAGCAGGAGGCTAATGGGGGAGCAGTACTTC. Full variable domain (remainder filled in from reference TRBV28 and TRBJ2-7): DVKVTQSSRYLVKRTGEKVFLECVQDMDHENMFWYRQDPGLGLRLIYFSYDVKMKEKGDIPEGYSVSREKKERFSLILESASTNQTSMYLCASRRLMGEQYFGPGTRLTVT.

This clone was found once. CDR3 in DNA: TGTGCCAGCAGTGAAGATGGATTTTCACCCCTCCACTTT. Encoded protein: CASSEDGFSPLHF. The rearrangement joins TRBV6-1 to TRBJ1-6; D uncertain. Germline values: CDR1 MNHNS, CDR2 SASEGT. The CDR3 is made up of 13 amino acids. Trimming took off 1 base at V and 9 bases at J, with 7 bases between the two ends.

This chain uses TRBV7-9 with TRBJ1-6, with 8 nucleotides matching TRBD1. The V gene's germline CDR1 is SEHNR and CDR2 FQNEAQ (reference sequence). V was clipped by 5 bases and J by 9 bases; unmatched bases: 6. The CDR3 length is 14 residues. This CDR3 is CASSQGQVTSPLHF. The CDR3 nucleotides read TGTGCCAGCAGCCAGGGACAGGTTACTTCACCCCTCCACTTT. Full variable domain (outside the CDR3, taken from reference TRBV7-9 and TRBJ1-6): DTGVSQNPRHKITKRGQNVTFRCDPISEHNRLYWYRQTLGQGPEFLTYFQNEAQLEKSRLLSDRFSAERPKGSFSTLEIQRTEQGDSAMYLCASSQGQVTSPLHFGNGTRLTVT.

This chain joins TRBV4-1 and TRBJ2-2; TRBD1 is a possible D gene (5 bases). Germline loops: CDR1 MGHRA, CDR2 YSYEKL. V was pared by 4 bases and J by 9 bases, with 15 bases between. The CDR3 is 14 amino acids. CDR3 bases: TGCGCCAGCAGCCGGGCCCTAGGGGCCCGGGAGCTGTTTTTT. Translated: CASSRALGARELFF.

This rearrangement joins TRBV30 to TRBJ1-2; D might be TRBD1 (5 bases). CDR1 is GTSNPN and CDR2 is SVGIG in the germline V gene (reference sequence). The CDR3 loop spans 14 amino acids. The V end lost 4 bases, the J end lost 8 bases, and 20 bases lay between the germline ends. The CDR3 coding sequence is TGTGCCTGGAATCCCCCCGGGTGGGGGGGAGGCTACACCTTC. Protein product: CAWNPPGWGGGYTF.

This clone was picked up one time. The rearrangement uses TRBV6-5 and TRBJ2-7; 7 bases align to TRBD1. V was pared by 6 bases and J by 4 bases, with 9 bases of the junction left unmatched. This CDR3 has 14 residues. CDR1 and CDR2 (germline): MNHEY, SVGAGI. The CDR3 nucleotides read TGTGCCAGCAGGCTAGGACAGGTTACTTACGAGCAGTACTTC. Protein: CASRLGQVTYEQYF.

This sequence joins TRBV30 and TRBJ2-1, with no clear D. This CDR3 spans 13 amino acids. The V gene lost 0 bases and the J gene lost 4 bases, with 7 bases spanning the gap. Germline CDR1 is GTSNPN and CDR2 is SVGIG (reference sequence). The CDR3 nucleotides read TGTGCCTGGAGTGTACTGGGGTACAATGAGCAGTTCTTC. This sequence encodes CAWSVLGYNEQFF.